This T cell receptor (beta chain) was sequenced in a study of response to subunit inactivated influenza vaccine. The study's findings and limits: Authors suggested each seasonal influenza vaccination recruits few new T cells.

TCRdb processed the RT-PCR reads anew with MiXCR; each CDR3 protein has one entry. Of hundreds of thousands of distinct CDR3 sequences in the sample, approximately 14% were seen once. This clonotype has ten or more counts. What it binds is unknown. V trimming: 3 bases; J trimming: 7 bases; junction bases outside the gene matches: 10. Germline V gives CDR1 SGHTA, CDR2 FQGNSA. CDR3 size: 17 residues. This specimen was PBMCs from blood, taken roughly 2 weeks before vaccination. The chain carries TRBV7-2 and TRBJ2-1; TRBD1 matches at 12 bases. This receptor was identified in a man aged 45-60 years who received an inactivated influenza vaccine. Written as DNA, the CDR3 is TGTGCCAGCAGCTTTCCCGGGACAGGGGGCACACTGAATGAGCAGTTCTTC. This translates into CASSFPGTGGTLNEQFF.